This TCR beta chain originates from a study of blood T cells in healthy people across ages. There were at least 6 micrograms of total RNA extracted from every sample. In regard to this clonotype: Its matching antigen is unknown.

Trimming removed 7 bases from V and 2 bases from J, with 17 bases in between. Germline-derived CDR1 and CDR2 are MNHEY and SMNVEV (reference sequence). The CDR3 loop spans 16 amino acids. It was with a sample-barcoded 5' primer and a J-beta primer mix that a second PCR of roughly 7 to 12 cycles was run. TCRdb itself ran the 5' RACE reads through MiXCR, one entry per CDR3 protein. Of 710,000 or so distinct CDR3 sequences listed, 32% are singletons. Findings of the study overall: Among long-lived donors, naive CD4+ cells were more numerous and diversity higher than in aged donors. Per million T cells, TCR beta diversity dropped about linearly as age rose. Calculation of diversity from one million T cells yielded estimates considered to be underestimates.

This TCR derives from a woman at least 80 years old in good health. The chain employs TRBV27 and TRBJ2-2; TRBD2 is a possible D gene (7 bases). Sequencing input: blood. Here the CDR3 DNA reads TGTGCCAGCACCCTAACGGGGGGCTCAAACACCGGGGAGCTGTTTTTT. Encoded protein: CASTLTGGSNTGELFF.